These 32 T cell receptor beta chains were sequenced from one sample in a study of cytomegalovirus exposure and HLA in healthy donors. Using immunoSEQ multiplex PCR, the repertoire was profiled, and TCRdb retains in-frame clones only, with some absent. Of approximately 160,000 clones listed, approximately 87% were seen once; the top ten hold roughly 5.7%. The material sequenced was PBMCs. Source of these receptors: a woman aged 25 to 39 in good health and CMV-seronegative.

This chain joins TRBV10-3 and TRBJ1-1, with D perhaps matching TRBD1 (5 bases). Germline CDR1 ENHRY, CDR2 SYGVKD. With 4 bases removed from V and 2 bases from J, the gap between germline ends came to 20 bases. The CDR3 is 17 residues long. CDR3 protein: CAISVGGAEARNTEAFF. DNA of the CDR3: TGTGCCATCAGTGTGGGTGGGGCAGAGGCCCGTAACACTGAAGCTTTCTTT.

This clone appeared a few times. The sample carries other DNA sequences with the same CDR3. The V call is TRBV11-2, the J call TRBJ2-7, with no clear D. Germline CDR1 is SGHAT and CDR2 is FQNNGV. This CDR3 spans 13 amino acids. Deletions cut 2 bases from V and 0 bases from J, with 5 bases between. As DNA, the CDR3 is TGTGCCAGCAGCTTACAGACCTCCTACGAGCAGTACTTC. Protein product: CASSLQTSYEQYF.

This clone was seen more than once but under ten times. V gene TRBV5-8 combines with J gene TRBJ1-2, with D possibly matching TRBD1 (6 bases). Germline CDR1 reads SGHTS; CDR2 reads YDEGEE. V dropped 5 bases and J dropped 5 bases, with 16 bases sitting between them. This CDR3 is built from 14 residues. The CDR3 DNA sequence: TGTGCCAGCAGTACGGGGGCCCTAGCTTATGGCTACACCTTC. It specifies CASSTGALAYGYTF.

The rearrangement joins TRBV9 to TRBJ2-2; the match to TRBD2 covers 14 bases. The CDR3 has 16 residues. The V and J ends lost 3 bases and 7 bases, in that order; junction bases with no gene match: 5. Germline CDR1 reads SGDLS; CDR2 reads YYNGEE. For the CDR3, the DNA is TGTGCCAGCAGCGACCTGGGACTAGCGGGAGACGGGGAGCTGTTTTTT. The encoded protein is CASSDLGLAGDGELFF.

The chain has TRBV7-2 and TRBJ1-4; D is ambiguous. CDR3 length equals 15 residues. Deletions cut 1 base from V and 8 bases from J, with 14 bases between. Germline V gene lookup returns CDR1 SGHTA and CDR2 FQGNSA. The CDR3 loop reads CASSLVASKVEKLFF. DNA for the CDR3: TGTGCCAGCAGCTTAGTGGCCAGCAAGGTCGAAAAACTGTTTTTT.

The chain carries TRBV5-4 and TRBJ1-2, with D maybe TRBD1 (6 bases). CDR3 size: 14 residues. Germline CDR1 and CDR2: SGHNT and YYREEE (reference sequence). Trimming cost V 0 bases and J 2 bases, with 8 bases left between them. This CDR3 reads CASSLVDSNYGYTF. The DNA of the CDR3 is TGTGCCAGCAGCTTGGTGGACAGCAACTATGGCTACACCTTC. Drawing the rest from reference TRBV5-4 and TRBJ1-2, the complete variable domain is ETGVTQSPTHLIKTRGQQVTLRCSSQSGHNTVSWYQQALGQGPQFIFQYYREEENGRGNFPPRFSGLQFPNYSSELNVNALELDDSALYLCASSLVDSNYGYTFGSGTRLTVV.

The sample holds one count of this clone. The same CDR3 arises from other DNA sequences in this sample as well. The chain couples TRBV5-1 to TRBJ2-2; D gene ambiguous. The CDR3 contains 13 residues. CDR1 SGHRS and CDR2 YFSETQ come from the germline V gene. V was shortened by 0 bases and J by 6 bases, with 6 bases between the two germline ends. The CDR3 DNA is TGCGCCAGCAGCTTGGTTGGATCCGGGGAGCTGTTTTTT. Its protein product is CASSLVGSGELFF.

V and J are TRBV6-6 and TRBJ1-1; 10 nucleotides line up with TRBD1. The germline gives CDR1 MNHNY, CDR2 SVGAGI (reference sequence). V was clipped by 2 bases and J by 11 bases; unmatched bases: 5. The CDR3 runs 13 residues. CDR3 protein: CASSYQDRGFAFF. The CDR3 region has the DNA TGTGCCAGCAGTTACCAGGACAGGGGGTTCGCTTTCTTT.

This rearrangement joins TRBV5-6 to TRBJ1-4, with TRBD1 matching over 7 bases. Trimming took 4 bases from V and 6 from J; bases not matched to a gene: 9. CDR3 size: 15 residues. Germline V gene data show CDR1 as SGHDT and CDR2 as YYEEEE. CDR3 residues: CASSRKGAMDEKLFF. CDR3 DNA: TGTGCCAGCAGCCGTAAGGGGGCGATGGATGAAAAACTGTTTTTT.

V gene TRBV9 combines with J gene TRBJ2-3, with 10 positions matching TRBD2. This CDR3 region has 16 residues. Trimming at V came to 3 bases and at J to 7 bases, leaving 11 bases not matched to a gene. Per the germline V gene, CDR1 is SGDLS and CDR2 is YYNGEE. The CDR3 nucleotides read TGTGCCAGCAGCGAAGCCACTAGCGGGGTGAAAAATACGCAGTATTTT. Translation gives CASSEATSGVKNTQYF. The complete variable domain, with remaining parts taken from reference TRBV9 and TRBJ2-3, reads DSGVTQTPKHLITATGQRVTLRCSPRSGDLSVYWYQQSLDQGLQFLIQYYNGEERAKGNILERFSAQQFPDLHSELNLSSLELGDSALYFCASSEATSGVKNTQYFGPGTRLTVL.

The chain uses TRBV28 and TRBJ1-2, with 7 nucleotides matching TRBD1. The CDR3 totals 15 residues. J was trimmed by 6 bases and V by 2 bases; bases with no gene match: 9. Germline CDR1 MDHEN, CDR2 SYDVKM. CDR3 loop: CASSLTGEWFDGYTF. The CDR3 DNA reads TGTGCCAGCAGTTTAACAGGGGAGTGGTTCGATGGCTACACCTTC.

This sequence joins TRBV5-4 and TRBJ2-3; TRBD1 matches 12 bases. The germline CDR1 and CDR2 sequences are SGHNT and YYREEE (reference sequence). This CDR3 has 16 residues. The J segment lost 8 bases and the V segment lost 0 bases, leaving 7 bases of the junction unmatched. DNA for the CDR3: TGTGCCAGCAGCTTGGTTGGGACAGGGGGCGTAGGTACGCAGTATTTT. Translated, it gives CASSLVGTGGVGTQYF.

The chain carries TRBV11-1 and TRBJ2-2; TRBD1 aligns across 9 bases. This CDR3 spans 17 amino acids. V was clipped by 2 bases and J by 5 bases; unmatched bases: 9. Germline CDR1 reads SGHAT; CDR2 reads FQDESV (reference sequence). The CDR3 DNA reads as TGTGCCAGCAGCTTACCCGGGACAGGGATTGGAACCGGGGAGCTGTTTTTT. As protein: CASSLPGTGIGTGELFF.

This clone was found once. The rearrangement joins TRBV27 to TRBJ2-1, with 10 bases identical to TRBD2. Germline CDR1 and CDR2: MNHEY and SMNVEV (reference sequence). CDR3 length: 15 amino acids. V was clipped by 5 bases and J by 6 bases; unmatched bases: 7. The DNA for the CDR3 is TGTGCCAGCAGTACCATAGCGGGGGGTGGCAATGAGCAGTTCTTC. This sequence encodes CASSTIAGGGNEQFF.

The V call is TRBV4-1, the J call TRBJ2-1; the D gene could be TRBD1 or TRBD2 (5 bases each). The CDR3 covers 16 residues. Trimming removed 0 bases at V and 2 bases at J, with 11 bases between. The germline V gene encodes CDR1 MGHRA and CDR2 YSYEKL. CDR3 region: CASSQEWDQPYNEQFF. The CDR3 DNA is TGCGCCAGCAGCCAAGAATGGGACCAACCCTACAATGAGCAGTTCTTC.

V is TRBV7-2 and J is TRBJ2-7; possible D gene TRBD2, 6 bases. The ends were cut back, 1 base at V and 3 bases at J, with 10 bases in the middle. This CDR3 region has 14 residues. Germline CDR1 SGHTA, CDR2 FQGNSA. CDR3 bases: TGTGCCAGCAGCTTAGGGGGAGGCAGCTACGAGCAGTACTTC. Amino acids: CASSLGGGSYEQYF.

The rearrangement links TRBV15 to TRBJ1-2; possible D gene TRBD1, 5 bases. Per germline, CDR1 LNHNV and CDR2 YYDKDF (reference sequence). The V gene lost 2 bases and the J gene lost 2 bases, with 15 bases spanning the gap. The CDR3 contains 16 residues. The CDR3, as DNA: TGTGCCACCAGCAGAAGGGTGCGGGGGGACAACTATGGCTACACCTTC. Its translation is CATSRRVRGDNYGYTF. The full variable domain, its missing parts supplied by reference TRBV15 and TRBJ1-2, is DAMVIQNPRYQVTQFGKPVTLSCSQTLNHNVMYWYQQKSSQAPKLLFHYYDKDFNNEADTPDNFQSRRPNTSFCFLDIRSPGLGDTAMYLCATSRRVRGDNYGYTFGSGTRLTVV.

The chain couples TRBV4-3 to TRBJ1-3; D remains ambiguous. In germline, CDR1 is LGHNA, CDR2 YSLEER. V gave up 4 bases and J gave up 0 bases, with 10 bases separating them. The CDR3 totals 15 residues. CDR3 amino acids: CASSPSGYSGNTIYF. CDR3 bases: TGCGCCAGCAGCCCCTCTGGATACTCTGGAAACACCATATATTTT.

The V gene is TRBV27, the J gene TRBJ2-7, with D possibly matching TRBD1 (6 bases). This CDR3 is built from 12 residues. The V end was cut by 6 bases, the J end by 2 bases, with 8 bases between. Germline assignment: CDR1 MNHEY and CDR2 SMNVEV (reference sequence). The CDR3 reads CASRTGTYEQYF. The CDR3 region has the DNA TGTGCCAGCAGAACAGGGACCTACGAGCAGTACTTC.

The V and J genes are TRBV5-1 and TRBJ2-1; 9 bases are a match to TRBD1. The germline V gene has CDR1 SGHRS and CDR2 YFSETQ. The CDR3 spans 15 residues. Trimming removed 5 bases from V and 4 bases from J; junction bases left unmatched: 7. This CDR3 is CASSQTGGMYNEQFF. DNA of the CDR3: TGCGCCAGCAGTCAAACAGGGGGCATGTACAATGAGCAGTTCTTC.

The chain recombines TRBV4-3 with TRBJ2-7; 7 bases map to TRBD1. V dropped 3 bases and J dropped 4; count of bases not matched to a gene: 18. CDR1 is LGHNA, CDR2 YSLEER, per germline. CDR3 length equals 18 residues. The CDR3 region has the DNA TGCGCCAGCAGCCAGTTGATCCCCCAAGGGGGCACACTATACGAGCAGTACTTC. As protein: CASSQLIPQGGTLYEQYF.

About this clone itself: Within the sample, other DNA sequences also encode this same CDR3. This chain joins TRBV14 and TRBJ2-1; D is unresolved. Germline assignment: CDR1 SGHDN and CDR2 FVKESK. V was cut by 1 base and J by 7 bases, with 5 bases left in between. The CDR3 is made up of 12 amino acids. The CDR3 DNA sequence: TGTGCCAGCAGCCAAGTACGGAATGAGCAGTTCTTC. Residues: CASSQVRNEQFF.

The chain links TRBV5-4 to TRBJ2-3; 13 bases fit TRBD2. The CDR3 extends over 16 amino acids. With 4 bases clipped from V and 1 base from J, the junction kept 3 bases outside the gene matches. From germline, CDR1 is SGHNT and CDR2 YYREEE (reference sequence). This chain's CDR3 is CASSPGLAGGTDTQYF. As DNA, the CDR3 is TGTGCCAGCAGCCCAGGACTAGCGGGAGGCACAGATACGCAGTATTTT. The whole variable domain, filled in from reference TRBV5-4 and TRBJ2-3, reads ETGVTQSPTHLIKTRGQQVTLRCSSQSGHNTVSWYQQALGQGPQFIFQYYREEENGRGNFPPRFSGLQFPNYSSELNVNALELDDSALYLCASSPGLAGGTDTQYFGPGTRLTVL.

This chain links TRBV10-2 with TRBJ1-2; D is unclear. This CDR3 spans 14 amino acids. V lost 2 bases and J 3 bases, leaving 10 bases between the germline ends. Germline V gene data show CDR1 as WSHSY and CDR2 as SAAADI. The CDR3 coding sequence is TGCGCCAGCAGTGAGGCCGGACTATACTATGGCTACACCTTC. As protein: CASSEAGLYYGYTF.

The rearrangement uses TRBV5-4 and TRBJ2-3, with 8 bases identical to TRBD2. Per germline, CDR1 SGHNT and CDR2 YYREEE (reference sequence). The ends lost 4 bases at V and 4 bases at J; junction bases unmatched: 11. The CDR3 has 16 residues. The CDR3 region is CASSVGGARAADTQYF. The CDR3 DNA reads TGTGCCAGCAGCGTCGGGGGGGCCAGGGCTGCAGATACGCAGTATTTT.

This clone was counted a few times. The rearrangement uses TRBV6-5 and TRBJ1-1, with D possibly matching TRBD1 (5 bases). The CDR3 is 14 residues long. CDR1 and CDR2 from the germline V gene are MNHEY and SVGAGI. Trimming pared 10 bases from V and 3 bases from J, leaving 18 bases between. Here the CDR3 reads CAISGRGGDTEAFF. CDR3 coding DNA: TGTGCCATTAGCGGCCGGGGAGGGGACACTGAAGCTTTCTTT.

This clone was recorded only once. V usage is TRBV23-1 and J usage is TRBJ1-5, with TRBD1 identical over 9 bases. TRBV23-1 belongs to the ORF category, with a function that is uncertain. The CDR3 loop spans 21 amino acids. Trimming removed 0 bases from V and 6 bases from J; junction bases left unmatched: 21. CDR3 sequence (DNA): TGCGCCAGCAGTCAATCTGTAATTGAGTCACCCGAGACAGGGGGGGTTCAGCCCCAGCATTTT. Translation: CASSQSVIESPETGGVQPQHF.

The chain carries TRBV5-6 and TRBJ2-1; D not certain. Per germline, CDR1 SGHDT and CDR2 YYEEEE. Between the trimmed V and J ends, which lost 0 bases and 8 bases, there was a span of 6 bases. This CDR3 has 12 amino acids. This CDR3 reads CASSLEYHEQFF. The CDR3, as DNA: TGTGCCAGCAGCTTGGAGTACCATGAGCAGTTCTTC.

The V call is TRBV7-2, the J call TRBJ2-1; D is unclear. Per germline, CDR1 SGHTA and CDR2 FQGNSA. V gave up 6 bases and J gave up 6 bases, with 12 bases separating them. CDR3 length: 13 amino acids. DNA of the CDR3: TGTGCCAGCAGAGATAAGGGATCCAATGAGCAGTTCTTC. This codes for CASRDKGSNEQFF.

This clone showed up just once. This chain connects TRBV29-1 to TRBJ2-5, with TRBD2 matching 8 bases. Germline trimming cut 2 bases from V and 5 bases from J; bases unmatched to any gene: 10. Germline assignment: CDR1 SQVTM and CDR2 ANQGSEA. This CDR3 has 15 residues. The DNA of the CDR3 is TGCAGCGTTGAATATAGGCGGGGGGCACGGGAGACCCAGTACTTC. Protein sequence: CSVEYRRGARETQYF.

The rearrangement links TRBV7-3 to TRBJ2-3; 12 bases are shared with TRBD2. Germline loops: CDR1 SGHTA, CDR2 FQGTGA. The CDR3 consists of 17 residues. J lost 1 base, V lost 3 bases, and 5 bases had no gene match. The CDR3 DNA is TGTGCCAGCAGCTTGGGGACTAGCGGGCGCGGCACAGATACGCAGTATTTT. Translated: CASSLGTSGRGTDTQYF.

This chain links TRBV28 with TRBJ2-7; D unclear. This CDR3 has 12 amino acids. CDR1 is MDHEN, CDR2 SYDVKM, per germline. Deletions cut 6 bases from V and 4 bases from J, with 10 bases between. The DNA for the CDR3 is TGTGCCAGCAGGGGGAATCGATACGAGCAGTACTTC. Translating it yields CASRGNRYEQYF.